This TCR beta chain stems from a study of blood T cells in healthy people across ages (dated by TCRdb to between 2015 and 2016). For the study in its entirety: Template switching captured roughly one uniquely barcoded TCR beta cDNA molecule per two T cells in model experiments. The study measured age-related changes in TCR beta repertoire diversity using deep sequencing normalized with unique cDNA molecular identifiers. The donors were split into four age groups: young (average roughly 15 years), middle-aged (39), aged (over 55) and long-lived (roughly 88). Donors of different ages were randomly distributed across sequencing lanes to avoid experimental bias. Two additional independent replicas of 1 million unique cDNA reads from the same blood draw were analyzed for two donors (one aged 18 to 30 and one aged 80 or older).

The CDR3 runs 15 residues from the cysteine to the phenylalanine. Just CDR3 DNA is preserved here, 45 bases in frame from base 1. CDR1 SGDLS and CDR2 YYNGEE are derived from the germline V gene. V sheds 0 bases and J sheds 4 bases, leaving 13 bases between their ends. Donors were 30 to 45 systemically healthy Caucasian individuals from Russia aged roughly 6 to 90 years. Each donor gave about 9.2 milliliters of peripheral blood, drawn into EDTA-treated Vacutainer tubes. Ficoll-Paque density-gradient centrifugation was used to isolate PBMCs, with at least 6.5 million per sample. Trizol reagent was used to extract total RNA from the PBMCs, yielding at least 6 micrograms per sample. The percentages of naive CD45RAhigh/CD27high T cells were determined by flow cytometry on a PBMC aliquot from every donor. Library prep was done by 5' RACE. These reads were obtained on an Illumina HiSeq 2500. A second PCR of roughly 7 to 11 cycles was performed with a sample-barcoded 5' primer and a J-beta primer mix. A template-switch 5' adaptor carrying 12 random nucleotides introduced a unique molecular identifier onto each TCR beta cDNA molecule. Each sample yielded at least 3 million CDR3-containing paired-end reads. The Mint cDNA synthesis kit, primed by a TRBC-specific oligonucleotide, was used to synthesize first-strand cDNA from all RNA. Following uracil-DNA glycosylase treatment, a first 18-cycle PCR with universal primers M1SS and BC2_uni_R was performed on all cDNA. In the original analysis: For normalization, 1 million high-quality reads were randomly selected from each sample, with every read carrying a distinct molecular identifier. Instead of being binned into consensus sequences, reads that shared molecular identifiers were thrown out. MiTCR, set to a Q25 quality threshold and the strictest error-elimination algorithm, was used for CDR3 identification, clonotype clustering and error correction. A nonparametric unseen species model with Euler transformation was used to estimate lower-bound total TCR beta diversity. TCRdb took the public reads, trimmed them with fastp at Q25, ran MiXCR for clone calling and kept in-frame beta chains. Merged by CDR3 protein, the rows form single entries marked with the most common genes and DNA. These V and J calls rely on TCRdb rather than the paper's analysis. This sample gives about 1.8 million distinct CDR3 sequences in total; roughly 50% of them show up just once. 2.1% of the sample comes from the top ten.

Overall study results and their limits: Observed TCR beta diversity per million T cells fell roughly linearly with age, and a significant reduction was already apparent by age around 44. Compared with the aged group, the long-lived group had more naive CD4+ T cells, fewer expanded clones and increased TCR diversity, a pattern suggesting age selection. Estimates of total diversity based on one million sequenced T cells were regarded as lower bounds and as underestimates. Bulk unsorted PBMC profiling prevented conclusive comparison of naive and antigen-experienced compartments. Because the CMV infection status of the donors was unknown, age-related changes in expanded clonotypes may potentially have been confounded. Observed TCR beta diversity correlated strongly with the percentage of naive T cells measured by flow cytometry.

This clonotype was observed a few times. The target of this receptor is not known. Qualities for individual bases were not recorded, and no much larger clone is one base off. Recombination linked TRBV9 to TRBJ2-5; TRBD1 might be the D gene, on 5 matching bases. Sequencing was performed on blood. The sequence was obtained from a woman aged 40 to 50 in good health. The nucleotide sequence reads as follows: TGTGCCAGCAGCGTAGTAGGGGCACTCAGAGAGACCCAGTACTTC. The encoded protein is CASSVVGALRETQYF.